This TCR beta chain was sequenced for a study of vaccination and CD4 T cells after COVID-19. Whole-study context: Taking of post-vaccine samples occurred a median around 70 days after dose two (range 14 to 241).

Germline V CDR1 and CDR2: SQVTM, ANQGSEA. The CDR3 loop spans 16 amino acids. The ends lost 7 bases at V and 3 bases at J; junction bases unmatched: 12. Study-wide results and limits: Spike mono-reactivity was evident in 304 of the 307 vaccine-specific clones derived from convalescent patients.

Once obtained from cultured CD4+ T cells, the DNA was sequenced using the Oncomine TCR Beta short-read assay. Each CDR3 protein is one row after TCRdb ran MiXCR on the PCR reads. The table lists about 14,000 distinct CDR3 sequences, 60% to 70% of them singletons. The table lists this clonotype with a few counts. Its specificity is unknown. As for treatment: approximately 11-day PBMC culture with coronavirus spike peptide pools or control peptides (ViraFEST assay). This receptor was identified in a human donor who had recovered from COVID-19. The material sequenced was CD4+ T cells from blood, cultured in vitro. The V gene is TRBV29-1, the J gene TRBJ1-4, with 9 bases aligning to TRBD1. The CDR3 protein is CSAPLPGQGSNEKLFF. CDR3 coding DNA: TGCAGCGCCCCATTGCCCGGACAGGGGTCTAATGAAAAACTGTTTTTT.